This T cell receptor beta chain originates from a study of T-cell memory formation after mild COVID-19. The CDR3 loop spans 13 amino acids. V was shortened by 11 bases and J by 1 base, with 11 bases between the two germline ends. From germline, CDR1 is LNHNV and CDR2 YYDKDF (reference sequence). This clonotype has ten or more counts. Each CDR3 protein is one row after TCRdb ran MiXCR on the 5' RACE reads. Of hundreds of thousands of distinct CDR3 sequences listed, roughly 18% are singletons. The rearrangement joins TRBV15 to TRBJ2-2; D remains ambiguous. The clonotype comes from an adult woman who had mild COVID-19 (a few samples of this study predate the infection). Cell type and time point are not known. Sequenced sample: PBMCs or a T cell subset sorted from them (not recorded which). CDR3 nucleotide sequence: TGTGCCTCGGCGACTGAGAACACCGGGGAGCTGTTTTTT. It specifies CASATENTGELFF.